This T cell receptor beta chain emerged from a study of T cell repertoires in cytomegalovirus infection. Trimming left V 8 bases short and J 4 bases short, with 8 bases between. The CDR3 runs 12 residues. Germline V gene data show CDR1 as SEHNR and CDR2 as FQNEAQ (reference sequence). Each CDR3 protein is one row after TCRdb ran MiXCR on the reads. The sample has some 170,000 distinct CDR3 sequences, approximately 18% seen once. This clonotype was detected only a few times. V is TRBV7-9 and J is TRBJ2-2; D is unresolved. The receptor comes from a human donor in good health (CMV status not recorded). Some clones in this sample may be carry-over from other donors' samples. Sequencing was done on a sample of CD8+ T cells from PBMCs. DNA of the CDR3: TGTGCCAGCGGGTACTCCACCGGGGAGCTGTTTTTT. Amino acid sequence: CASGYSTGELFF.